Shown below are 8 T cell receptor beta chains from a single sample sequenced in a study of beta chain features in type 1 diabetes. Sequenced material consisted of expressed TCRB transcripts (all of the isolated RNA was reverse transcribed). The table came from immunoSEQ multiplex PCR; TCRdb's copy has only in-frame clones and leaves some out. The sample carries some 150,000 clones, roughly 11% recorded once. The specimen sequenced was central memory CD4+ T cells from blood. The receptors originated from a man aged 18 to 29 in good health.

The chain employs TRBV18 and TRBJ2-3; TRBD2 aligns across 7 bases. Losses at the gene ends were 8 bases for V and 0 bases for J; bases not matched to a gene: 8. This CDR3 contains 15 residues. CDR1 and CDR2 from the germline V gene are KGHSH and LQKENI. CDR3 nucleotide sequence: TGTGCCAGCCCCCCCGGGGAGGGGAGCACAGATACGCAGTATTTT. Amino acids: CASPPGEGSTDTQYF.

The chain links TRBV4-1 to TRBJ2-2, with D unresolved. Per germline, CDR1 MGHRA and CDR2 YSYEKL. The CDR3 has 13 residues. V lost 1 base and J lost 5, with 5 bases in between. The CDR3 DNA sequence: TGCGCCAGCAGCCAAGTTGGGACCGGGGAGCTGTTTTTT. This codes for CASSQVGTGELFF.

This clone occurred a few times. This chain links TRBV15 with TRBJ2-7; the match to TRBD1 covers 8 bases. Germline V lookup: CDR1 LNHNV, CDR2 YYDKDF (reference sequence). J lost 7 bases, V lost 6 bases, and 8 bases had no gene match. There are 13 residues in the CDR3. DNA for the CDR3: TGTGCCACCAGTCCTGGACAGGGCTGGGAGCAGTACTTC. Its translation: CATSPGQGWEQYF.

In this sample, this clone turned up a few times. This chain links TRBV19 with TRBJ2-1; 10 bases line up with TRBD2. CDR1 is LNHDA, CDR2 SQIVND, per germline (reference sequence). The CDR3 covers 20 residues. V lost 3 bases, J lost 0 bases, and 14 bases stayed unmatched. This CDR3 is CASSITGPGLALSSYNEQFF. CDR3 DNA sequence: TGTGCCAGTAGTATTACGGGGCCGGGACTAGCGCTATCCTCCTACAATGAGCAGTTCTTC.

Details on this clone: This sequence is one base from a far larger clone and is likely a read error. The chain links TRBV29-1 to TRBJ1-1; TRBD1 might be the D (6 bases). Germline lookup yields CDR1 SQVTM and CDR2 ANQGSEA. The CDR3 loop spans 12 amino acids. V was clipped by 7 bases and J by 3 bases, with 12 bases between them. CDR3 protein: CSGGQLHTEAFF. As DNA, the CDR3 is TGCAGCGGGGGGCAGCTCCACACTGAAGCTTTCTTT. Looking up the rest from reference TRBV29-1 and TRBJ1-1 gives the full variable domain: SAVISQKPSRDICQRGTSLTIQCQVDSQVTMMFWYRQQPGQSLTLIATANQGSEATYESGFVIDKFPISRPNLTFSTLTVSNMSPEDSSIYLCSGGQLHTEAFFGQGTRLTVV.

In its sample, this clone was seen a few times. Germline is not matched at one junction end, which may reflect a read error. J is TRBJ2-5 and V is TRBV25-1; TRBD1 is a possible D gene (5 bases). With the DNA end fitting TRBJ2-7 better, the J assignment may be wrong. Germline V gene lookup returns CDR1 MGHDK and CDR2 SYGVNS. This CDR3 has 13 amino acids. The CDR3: CASRGQGSSEQYF. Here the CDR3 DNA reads TGTGCCAGCAGAGGTCAGGGATCCTCCGAGCAGTACTTC.

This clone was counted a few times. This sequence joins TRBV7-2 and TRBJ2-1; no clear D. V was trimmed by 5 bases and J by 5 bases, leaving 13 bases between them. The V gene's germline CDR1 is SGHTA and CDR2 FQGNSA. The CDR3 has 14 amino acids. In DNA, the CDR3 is TGTGCCAGCAGCCCTTTAAGGAGCAACAATGAGCAGTTCTTC. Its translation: CASSPLRSNNEQFF.

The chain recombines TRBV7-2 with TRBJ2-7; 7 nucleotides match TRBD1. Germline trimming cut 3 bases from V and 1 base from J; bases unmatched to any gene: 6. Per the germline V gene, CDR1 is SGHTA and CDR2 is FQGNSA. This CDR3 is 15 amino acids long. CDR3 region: CASSFPGQRSYEQYF. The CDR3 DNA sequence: TGTGCCAGCAGCTTTCCGGGACAGAGATCCTACGAGCAGTACTTC.